This T cell receptor (beta chain) derives from a study of blood T cell repertoires in COVID-19. Study at large: Samples taken during acute and convalescent COVID-19 were collected in the United States, Italy and Spain. T cells, B-cell-depleted T cells, or PBMCs supplied cDNA or gDNA.

Trimming at V came to 7 bases and at J to 5 bases, leaving 5 bases not matched to a gene. Looked up from germline, CDR1 is SGHRS and CDR2 is YFSETQ. CDR3 size: 14 residues. This clone was detected once. Here immunoSEQ multiplex PCR was the method, and the copy in TCRdb shows in-frame clones only, minus some. The top ten hold roughly 5% of the sample, which has roughly 86,000 clones, around 87% seen once. The receptor comes from a man aged 40-49 years with acute or convalescent COVID-19. The chain employs TRBV5-1 and TRBJ2-5; TRBD2 aligns across 13 bases. The material sequenced was peripheral blood. The CDR3 protein is CASRTSGSSETQYF. The CDR3 bases are TGCGCCAGCCGGACTAGCGGGAGCTCGGAGACCCAGTACTTC.